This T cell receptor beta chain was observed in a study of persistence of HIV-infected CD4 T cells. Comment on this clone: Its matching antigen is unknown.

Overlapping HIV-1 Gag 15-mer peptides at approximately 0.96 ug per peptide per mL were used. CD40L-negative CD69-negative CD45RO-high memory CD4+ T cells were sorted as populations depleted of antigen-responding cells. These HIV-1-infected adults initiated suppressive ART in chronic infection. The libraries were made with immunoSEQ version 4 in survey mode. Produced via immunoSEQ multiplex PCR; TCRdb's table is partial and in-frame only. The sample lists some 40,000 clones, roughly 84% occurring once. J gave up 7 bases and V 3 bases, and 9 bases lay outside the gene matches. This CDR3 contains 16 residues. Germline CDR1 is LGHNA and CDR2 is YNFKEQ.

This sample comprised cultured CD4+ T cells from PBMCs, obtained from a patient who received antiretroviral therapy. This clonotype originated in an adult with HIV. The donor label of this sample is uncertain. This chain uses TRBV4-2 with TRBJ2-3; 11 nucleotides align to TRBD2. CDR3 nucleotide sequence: TGTGCCAGCAGCCATGGCCTAGCGGGGGGTTCGAATACGCAGTATTTT. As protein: CASSHGLAGGSNTQYF.